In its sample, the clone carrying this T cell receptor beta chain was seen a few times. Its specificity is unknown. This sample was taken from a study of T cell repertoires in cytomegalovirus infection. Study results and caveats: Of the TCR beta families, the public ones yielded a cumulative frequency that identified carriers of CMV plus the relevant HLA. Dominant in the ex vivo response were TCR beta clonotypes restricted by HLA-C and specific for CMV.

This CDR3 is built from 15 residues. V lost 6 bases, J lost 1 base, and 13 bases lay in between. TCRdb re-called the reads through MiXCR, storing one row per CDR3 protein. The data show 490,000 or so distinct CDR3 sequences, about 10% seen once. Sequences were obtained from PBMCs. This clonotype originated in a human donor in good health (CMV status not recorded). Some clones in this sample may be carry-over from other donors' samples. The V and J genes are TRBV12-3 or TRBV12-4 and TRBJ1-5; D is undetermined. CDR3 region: CASSSGELSNQPQHF. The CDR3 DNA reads TGTGCCAGCAGCTCAGGTGAATTGAGCAATCAGCCCCAGCATTTT.